This TCR beta chain was identified during a study of shared clonotypes between healthy human individuals. Overall study findings and caveats: Among donors, the sharing of clonotypes was expected to be influenced by sequencing depth. Between several donors, naive CD4 clonotypes were shared at a level of about 5%. Relative to memory subsets, naive subsets generally showed larger estimated richness.

A deep-level run was used for the assay. Only in-frame clones appear in the TCRdb table, and some are missing; sequencing was by immunoSEQ multiplex PCR. This sample carries nearly 1 million clones, approximately 80% of them seen once, and the ten largest clones take approximately 1.5%. A word on this clone: What it recognizes is unknown.

CDR1 and CDR2 from the germline V gene are MGHDK and SYGVNS. V was clipped by 0 bases and J by 5 bases, with 4 bases between them. CDR3 length: 12 amino acids. Source material: memory CD4+ T cells sorted from blood. Indicated subset: CD45RA-negative fraction. The rearrangement uses TRBV25-1 and TRBJ2-5; D remains unclear. The TCR originated in a man between 18 and 35 years old in good health. The CDR3 DNA reads TGTGCCAGCAGTGAATATTGGGAGACCCAGTACTTC. Protein: CASSEYWETQYF.